Shown below are 8 T cell receptor beta chains from a single sample sequenced in a study of PD-L1 blockade in urothelial cancer. Generated by immunoSEQ multiplex PCR, the TCRdb table keeps only in-frame clones and is missing some. The sample shows approximately 90,000 clones, around 90% of them seen only once. Noted time point: pretreatment peripheral blood. The sequences come from PBMCs, collected around atezolizumab (anti-PD-L1) treatment. The receptors were gathered from a man in his sixties with urothelial cancer.

The CDR3 here is CASERSSGNTIYF. CDR3 in DNA: TGTGCCAGCGAGCGGAGCTCTGGAAACACCATATATTTT. V is TRBV7-9 and J is TRBJ1-3; no clear D. The CDR3 has 13 amino acids. Trimming removed 8 bases from V and 0 bases from J, with 8 bases in between. Germline V CDR1 and CDR2: SEHNR, FQNEAQ (reference sequence).

The chain carries TRBV28 and TRBJ2-3; 11 nucleotides match TRBD1. Looked up from germline, CDR1 is MDHEN and CDR2 is SYDVKM. Trimming took 2 bases from V and 5 from J; bases not matched to a gene: 12. This CDR3 contains 18 residues. The CDR3 is CASSLPNGQGATKDTQYF. In nucleotides, the CDR3 is TGTGCCAGCAGTTTACCTAATGGACAGGGGGCCACTAAAGATACGCAGTATTTT.

The CDR3 nucleotides read TGTGCCAGCAGCCCAGGGCTAGCGGTAAAGTCCTACGAGCAGTACTTC. As protein: CASSPGLAVKSYEQYF. This chain connects TRBV5-5 to TRBJ2-7; 7 bases are a match to TRBD2. This CDR3 has 16 amino acids. Germline V lookup: CDR1 SGHKS, CDR2 YYEKEE (reference sequence). V was pared by 4 bases and J by 1 base, with 11 bases of the junction left unmatched.

The chain uses TRBV28 and TRBJ2-3; D remains unclear. V dropped 0 bases and J dropped 6 bases, with 16 bases sitting between them. Germline assignment: CDR1 MDHEN and CDR2 SYDVKM. The CDR3 runs to 16 residues. The CDR3 DNA is TGTGCCAGCAGTTTATGGAGTAGCTCCCCGGCGGATACGCAGTATTTT. Translation: CASSLWSSSPADTQYF. The full variable domain, in which reference TRBV28 and TRBJ2-3 provide the parts outside the CDR3, is DVKVTQSSRYLVKRTGEKVFLECVQDMDHENMFWYRQDPGLGLRLIYFSYDVKMKEKGDIPEGYSVSREKKERFSLILESASTNQTSMYLCASSLWSSSPADTQYFGPGTRLTVL.

This clone was seen just once. The chain links TRBV28 to TRBJ2-7; 11 bases agree with TRBD1. Germline CDR1 is MDHEN and CDR2 is SYDVKM. The V gene end was trimmed by 6 bases and the J gene end by 4 bases; junction bases not matched to a gene: 5. This CDR3 is built from 14 residues. CDR3 loop: CASSPGTGGYEQYF. The CDR3 nucleotides are TGTGCCAGCAGCCCCGGGACAGGGGGATACGAGCAGTACTTC.

The rearrangement uses TRBV19 and TRBJ2-5; 8 bases map to TRBD1. Germline CDR1 reads LNHDA; CDR2 reads SQIVND (reference sequence). This CDR3 has 13 residues. V shed 8 bases, J shed 3 bases, and the junction held 5 bases outside the gene matches. CDR3 in amino acids: CASGQGWEETQYF. The CDR3, as DNA: TGTGCCAGTGGACAGGGTTGGGAAGAGACCCAGTACTTC.

This sequence joins TRBV5-4 and TRBJ2-1, with TRBD2 as a possible D gene (6 bases). Germline V lookup: CDR1 SGHNT, CDR2 YYREEE (reference sequence). This CDR3 has 16 residues. Trimming took off 4 bases at V and 0 bases at J, with 14 bases between the two ends. The CDR3 coding sequence is TGTGCCAGCAGCCATGGGGGGATCAGCTCCTACAATGAGCAGTTCTTC. Translated: CASSHGGISSYNEQFF.

This chain connects TRBV7-2 to TRBJ2-7, with TRBD1 matching 10 bases. CDR1 is SGHTA, CDR2 FQGNSA, per germline. CDR3 length: 15 residues. J gave up 6 bases and V 5 bases, and 10 bases lay outside the gene matches. In DNA form, the CDR3 reads TGTGCCAGCAGCATTACCCCGGGACAGGGGCCCGAGCAGTACTTC. Translating gives CASSITPGQGPEQYF. The entire variable domain, with the rest obtained from reference TRBV7-2 and TRBJ2-7, is as follows: GAGVSQSPSNKVTEKGKDVELRCDPISGHTALYWYRQSLGQGLEFLIYFQGNSAPDKSGLPSDRFSAERTGGSVSTLTIQRTQQEDSAVYLCASSITPGQGPEQYFGPGTRLTVT.